Sequencing of this T cell receptor beta chain was carried out in a study of blood T cell repertoires in COVID-19. Study-level background: The United States, Italy and Spain supplied acute and convalescent COVID-19 samples.

Original data processing: By means of reference gene primer amplification, nucleated cell counts were estimated. Profiling relied on immunoSEQ multiplex PCR, and the TCRdb table lists in-frame clones only, not all of them. V and J calls and clone size are those listed in that table; D and trimming were worked out from the DNA. The sample contains approximately 430,000 clones, 86% of which appear only once. Germline-derived CDR1 and CDR2 are ENHRY and SYGVKD. This CDR3 spans 16 amino acids. V lost 0 bases, J lost 6 bases, and 7 bases stayed unmatched. This TCR came from a woman aged 25-40 years with active or convalescent COVID-19. J is TRBJ2-2 and V is TRBV10-3; TRBD1 agrees at 7 bases. Sequencing was done on a sample of peripheral blood. CDR3 DNA sequence: TGTGCCATCAGTGAGTCGACGGGGCAGGGGGCCGGGGAGCTGTTTTTT. Its translation: CAISESTGQGAGELFF.